The rows below give T cell receptor beta chains drawn from one sample of a study of CXCR3-negative and CXCR3-positive naive CD8 T cells. TCRdb reprocessed the 5' RACE reads, keeping one entry per CDR3 protein, no DNA. The sample is made up of 130,000 to 150,000 distinct CDR3 sequences, and the top ten hold over 0.25% of it. Sequencing was carried out using naive CXCR3+ CD8+ T cells from blood. The receptors derive from a human donor in good health. Some clones in this sample may be carry-over from other donors' samples. The CDR3 runs from the conserved cysteine through the conserved F or W.

j_call,cdr3_length,v_call,cdr3_aa
TRBJ2-1,12,TRBV29-1,CSVTGRSNEQFF
TRBJ2-5,12,TRBV12-3/TRBV12-4,CASSLTEETQYF
TRBJ2-7,15,TRBV9,CASSVAAGGSYEQYF
TRBJ2-1,14,TRBV29-1,CSVDWSGVGNEQFF
TRBJ1-1,12,TRBV6-4,CASSRSSAGGFF
TRBJ1-1,14,TRBV7-9,CASSSYYGVTEAFF
TRBJ2-3,13,TRBV5-6,CASSLSGWDTQYF
TRBJ2-1,15,TRBV19,CASSILTSGYNEQFF
TRBJ2-7,16,TRBV7-2,CASSLDYQGPTYEQYF
TRBJ2-3,16,TRBV5-1,CASSPDGAGSTDTQYF
TRBJ2-7,13,TRBV2,CARGTGVSYEQYF
TRBJ2-5,15,TRBV27,CASSDHGTSGETQYF
TRBJ1-1,14,TRBV21-1,CASSVTGGATEAFF
TRBJ2-7,17,TRBV11-2,CASSFGTSGASSYEQYF
TRBJ2-7,13,TRBV12-3/TRBV12-4,CASRPRTSYEQYF
TRBJ2-3,13,TRBV5-1,CASTEDWTNTQYF